A single sample is the source of the 32 T cell receptor beta chains below, sequenced in a study of regulatory T cells in long-lasting Graves disease. Time point described: newly diagnosed GD, antithyroid drugs for less than 3 months. TCR sequences were obtained from RNA taken from PBMCs. Arm-PCR of CDR3 regions and iRepertoire HTBI primers were used to build TCR beta libraries. Each CDR3 protein gets one entry after TCRdb re-called the multiplex PCR reads with MiXCR. The sample carries 450,000 to 650,000 distinct CDR3 sequences, about 16% recorded once. A further study also used this sample, focusing on T cells in Graves' hyperthyroidism and ophthalmopathy.

Specimen: peripheral blood mononuclear cells (PBMCs), collected at new diagnosis, from a patient treated with antithyroid drugs. The receptor set was obtained from a woman aged 35-60 years with Graves disease.

This clonotype has only a few counts. The gene calls are TRBV30 and TRBJ2-2; the D gene could be TRBD1 or TRBD2 (6 bases each). This CDR3 is 14 amino acids long. V dropped 2 bases and J dropped 3 bases, with 10 bases sitting between them. Germline V gene sequence: CDR1 GTSNPN, CDR2 SVGIG (reference sequence). The CDR3 sequence: CAWSQGRYTGELFF. DNA of the CDR3: TGTGCCTGGAGTCAGGGGAGGTACACCGGGGAGCTGTTTTTT.

This clonotype appeared many times. The chain employs TRBV2 and TRBJ1-6; the D is unclear. V gave up 0 bases and J gave up 7 bases, with 13 bases separating them. CDR1 SNHLY and CDR2 FYNNEI come from the germline V gene. The CDR3 spans 16 residues. CDR3 amino acids: CASSEALGIGNSPLHF. Here the CDR3 DNA reads TGTGCCAGCAGTGAAGCTTTGGGAATCGGGAATTCACCCCTCCACTTT.

This clonotype came up many times. V gene TRBV20-1 combines with J gene TRBJ2-1; 12 positions match TRBD2. CDR3 length equals 14 residues. J lost 10 bases, V lost 3 bases, and 7 bases had no gene match. Per germline, CDR1 DFQATT and CDR2 SNEGSKA (reference sequence). CDR3 residues: CSASPSGGAEEQFF. The CDR3 DNA is TGCAGTGCTAGCCCTAGCGGGGGGGCAGAGGAGCAGTTCTTC.

The chain carries TRBV2 and TRBJ2-1, with 10 bases identical to TRBD2. The CDR3 is 16 residues long. Germline V lookup: CDR1 SNHLY, CDR2 FYNNEI. The junction had 3 bases not matched to a gene; V was cut back by 0 bases and J by 4 bases. CDR3: CASSEAGLAAYNEQFF. The CDR3 DNA is TGTGCCAGCAGTGAAGCTGGACTAGCGGCATACAATGAGCAGTTCTTC.

The chain links TRBV7-6 to TRBJ2-5, with TRBD2 as a possible D gene (6 bases). Looked up from germline, CDR1 is SGHVS and CDR2 is FNYEAQ. The CDR3 sequence is 17 residues long. V was trimmed by 4 bases and J by 3 bases, leaving 21 bases between them. The CDR3 spells CASSSRRAVGPEETQYF. The CDR3 bases are TGTGCCAGCAGCTCCAGGAGGGCGGTCGGCCCTGAAGAGACCCAGTACTTC.

This clonotype was counted many times. The CDR3: CASIRQPNTEAFF. DNA of the CDR3: TGTGCCAGCATTAGACAGCCCAACACTGAAGCTTTCTTT. The chain joins TRBV2 to TRBJ1-1, with a possible D match to TRBD1 (5 bases). V was shortened by 7 bases and J by 2 bases, with 11 bases between the two germline ends. The CDR3 is made up of 13 amino acids. Germline CDR1 and CDR2: SNHLY and FYNNEI.

In its sample, this clonotype was seen many times. The chain carries TRBV7-3 and TRBJ2-1, with TRBD2 identical over 8 bases. CDR3 length equals 14 residues. V gave up 6 bases and J gave up 5 bases; unmatched junction bases: 6. From germline, CDR1 is SGHTA and CDR2 FQGTGA. The CDR3 region is CASSERTSNNEQFF. CDR3 coding DNA: TGTGCCAGCAGTGAACGGACTAGCAACAATGAGCAGTTCTTC. The whole variable domain, remainder taken from reference TRBV7-3 and TRBJ2-1, is GAGVSQTPSNKVTEKGKYVELRCDPISGHTALYWYRQSLGQGPEFLIYFQGTGAADDSGLPNDRFFAVRPEGSVSTLKIQRTERGDSAVYLCASSERTSNNEQFFGPGTRLTVL.

This clonotype has at least ten counts. The chain uses TRBV3-1 and TRBJ1-2; D is unresolved. Looked up from germline, CDR1 is LGHDT and CDR2 is YNNKEL (reference sequence). V lost 0 bases and J lost 4, with 12 bases in between. CDR3 size: 15 residues. The CDR3 loop reads CASSQDLSVAYGYTF. The CDR3 DNA is TGTGCCAGCAGCCAAGATCTGAGCGTGGCCTATGGCTACACCTTC.

In its sample, this clonotype was seen many times. One end of the junction does not line up with germline, which may come from a read error. The rearrangement links TRBV7-7 to TRBJ2-5; possibly TRBD1 for D (6 bases). Per germline, CDR1 SSHAT and CDR2 FNYEAQ (reference sequence). The CDR3 sequence is 16 residues long. CDR3 residues: CASRRHGLKRGETQYF. DNA for the CDR3: TGTGCTAGCAGACGCCACGGACTCAAGAGGGGGGAGACCCAGTACTTC.

This clonotype was seen ten or more times. The chain employs TRBV19 and TRBJ1-2; maybe TRBD1 (6 bases). This CDR3 is built from 16 residues. Germline CDR1 reads LNHDA; CDR2 reads SQIVND (reference sequence). V gave up 6 bases and J gave up 5 bases, with 22 bases separating them. CDR3 bases: TGTGCCAGTAGACAGCCAGGGACAAAGGGTGGATATGGCTACACCTTC. Amino acids: CASRQPGTKGGYGYTF.

This clonotype was recorded many times. The chain combines TRBV12-3 or TRBV12-4 with TRBJ2-2; no reliable D call. The V end was cut by 6 bases, the J end by 6 bases, with 8 bases between. This CDR3 region has 12 residues. The DNA for the CDR3 is TGTGCCAGCAGGTCCCGGGCCGGGGAGCTGTTTTTT. Translated, it gives CASRSRAGELFF.

This clonotype was seen only a few times. This CDR3 reads CASSRGMGLDEQYF. The CDR3 bases are TGTGCCAGCAGCCGGGGCATGGGTTTGGACGAGCAGTACTTC. V gene TRBV3-1 combines with J gene TRBJ2-7; the D gene is possibly TRBD1 (5 bases). V lost 4 bases, J lost 5 bases, and 15 bases lay in between. The CDR3 totals 14 residues. Germline V gene sequence: CDR1 LGHDT, CDR2 YNNKEL (reference sequence).

The count of this clonotype is one. A read error may be the cause here, since a much bigger clone is one base away. V is TRBV28 and J is TRBJ1-5, with 11 bases lining up with TRBD1. Per the germline V gene, CDR1 is MDHEN and CDR2 is SYDVKM. J lost 6 bases, V lost 8 bases, and 15 bases had no gene match. This CDR3 is 17 amino acids long. The CDR3 reads CASRSPGQGGNIQPQHF. CDR3 sequence (DNA): TGTGCCAGCCGCTCACCGGGACAGGGGGGTAACATTCAGCCCCAGCATTTT.

This clonotype has a count of ten or more. J is TRBJ1-1 and V is TRBV5-1; a weak D match, TRBD1 (5 bases). Germline CDR1 is SGHRS and CDR2 is YFSETQ. CDR3 size: 14 residues. The ends were cut back, 3 bases at V and 1 base at J, with 10 bases in the middle. CDR3 amino acids: CASSSDTWNTEAFF. The DNA of the CDR3 is TGCGCCAGCAGCTCGGACACCTGGAACACTGAAGCTTTCTTT.

This clonotype was counted only a few times. The rearrangement uses TRBV12-3 or TRBV12-4 and TRBJ2-2; D not resolved. Trimming cost V 3 bases and J 2 bases, with 10 bases left between them. The CDR3 sequence is 15 residues long. The CDR3 sequence: CASSFKRFNTGELFF. CDR3 bases: TGTGCCAGCAGTTTTAAGCGTTTCAACACCGGGGAGCTGTTTTTT.

This sequence joins TRBV19 and TRBJ2-1; no reliable D call. Per germline, CDR1 LNHDA and CDR2 SQIVND (reference sequence). This CDR3 has 10 amino acids. Between the trimmed V and J ends, which lost 5 bases and 15 bases, there was a span of 11 bases. Here the CDR3 DNA reads TGTGCCAGTAGTTCCGGTATGCTGTTCTTC. It is translated as CASSSGMLFF.

This clonotype was found many times. The gene calls are TRBV2 and TRBJ1-2, with 7 bases fitting TRBD1. The CDR3 is made up of 13 amino acids. Trimming took 3 bases from V and 8 from J; bases not matched to a gene: 6. In germline, CDR1 is SNHLY, CDR2 FYNNEI. The CDR3 region is CASSDQGVGGYTF. In DNA form, the CDR3 reads TGTGCCAGCAGTGATCAGGGGGTAGGAGGCTACACCTTC.

The sample holds many counts of this clonotype. V usage is TRBV7-9 and J usage is TRBJ1-6; 7 nucleotides agree with TRBD1. CDR1 and CDR2 (germline): SEHNR, FQNEAQ (reference sequence). Unmatched junction bases numbered 5, after V lost 8 bases and J lost 1 base. There are 15 residues in the CDR3. The CDR3 loop reads CASGGDSSYNSPLHF. In DNA, the CDR3 is TGTGCCAGCGGAGGGGACAGTTCCTATAATTCACCCCTCCACTTT.

The sample holds many counts of this clonotype. This chain joins TRBV6-1 and TRBJ2-7; D is ambiguous. Per germline, CDR1 MNHNS and CDR2 SASEGT. V lost 1 base and J 3 bases, leaving 10 bases between the germline ends. The CDR3 covers 14 residues. In DNA, the CDR3 is TGTGCCAGCAGTGAAGTTGTATCGATCTACGAGCAGTACTTC. Its translation: CASSEVVSIYEQYF.

This sequence joins TRBV10-1 and TRBJ1-3; D gene ambiguous. Germline V gene data show CDR1 as WNHNN and CDR2 as SYGVQD (reference sequence). This CDR3 has 13 amino acids. V was cut by 5 bases and J by 4 bases, with 9 bases left in between. This CDR3 reads CASSPAIGNTIYF. CDR3 sequence (DNA): TGCGCCAGCAGTCCTGCGATAGGAAACACCATATATTTT.

In its sample, this clonotype was seen many times. The rearrangement joins TRBV20-1 to TRBJ1-2, with unresolved D. Germline-derived CDR1 and CDR2 are DFQATT and SNEGSKA (reference sequence). With 7 bases removed from V and 4 bases from J, the gap between germline ends came to 13 bases. The CDR3 sequence is 12 residues long. Written as DNA, the CDR3 is TGCAGTGTTCCCTCCCCATCCTATGGCTACACCTTC. Its protein is CSVPSPSYGYTF.

This chain connects TRBV4-1 to TRBJ1-2, with 7 bases lining up with TRBD1. The CDR3 loop spans 15 amino acids. V lost 4 bases, J lost 10 bases, and 15 bases stayed unmatched. In germline, CDR1 is MGHRA, CDR2 YSYEKL. The CDR3 reads CASSLGRDRQRNYTF. The CDR3 DNA reads TGCGCCAGCAGCCTGGGACGGGACAGACAACGGAACTACACCTTC.

This clonotype was seen at least ten times. This chain joins TRBV12-3 or TRBV12-4 and TRBJ1-1; tentatively, D is TRBD1 (5 bases). CDR3 length: 15 residues. The V gene lost 3 bases and the J gene lost 3 bases, with 14 bases spanning the gap. CDR3 nucleotides: TGTGCCAGCAGTTTTTGGGGGTTCGGGGACACTGAAGCTTTCTTT. The encoded protein is CASSFWGFGDTEAFF.

The gene calls are TRBV5-1 and TRBJ1-2, with 8 bases fitting TRBD1. Germline V lookup: CDR1 SGHRS, CDR2 YFSETQ. The length of the CDR3 is 15 residues. V trimming: 2 bases; J trimming: 0 bases; junction bases outside the gene matches: 3. The CDR3 loop is CASSLQGDSNYGYTF. The CDR3 DNA reads as TGCGCCAGCAGCTTACAGGGGGATTCTAACTATGGCTACACCTTC.

The chain joins TRBV20-1 to TRBJ2-1, with a weak D call TRBD2 (5 bases). The germline V and J ends were trimmed by 0 bases and 11 bases, with 14 bases remaining between them. The V gene's germline CDR1 is DFQATT and CDR2 SNEGSKA (reference sequence). There are 13 residues in the CDR3. The CDR3 sequence: CSARDPTSNKQFF. The CDR3 bases are TGCAGTGCTAGAGATCCCACTAGTAATAAGCAGTTCTTC.

This clonotype turned up a few times. The rearrangement links TRBV6-1 to TRBJ1-6; no clear D gene. Trimming removed 3 bases at V and 7 bases at J, with 7 bases between. CDR3 size: 13 residues. The germline CDR1 and CDR2 sequences are MNHNS and SASEGT. The CDR3 DNA reads as TGTGCCAGCAGTGAGCTAAGAAATTCACCCCTCCACTTT. The encoded protein is CASSELRNSPLHF.

The V and J genes are TRBV7-6 and TRBJ2-7; no clear D gene. Germline V lookup: CDR1 SGHVS, CDR2 FNYEAQ. This CDR3 is built from 11 residues. The V end was cut by 4 bases, the J end by 6 bases, with 7 bases between. CDR3 in amino acids: CASSSSAEQYF. CDR3 sequence (DNA): TGTGCCAGCAGCTCCTCCGCCGAGCAGTACTTC.

This clonotype was seen many times. This chain joins TRBV3-1 and TRBJ1-2; D gene ambiguous. CDR3 length: 16 amino acids. The ends were cut back, 1 base at V and 7 bases at J, with 19 bases in the middle. From germline, CDR1 is LGHDT and CDR2 YNNKEL (reference sequence). CDR3 sequence: CASSQVWNSVESGYTF. In DNA, the CDR3 is TGTGCCAGCAGCCAAGTGTGGAATTCAGTCGAGTCTGGCTACACCTTC.

On this clonotype itself: This may arise from a read error, as a much more abundant clone is one base away. The chain uses TRBV12-3 or TRBV12-4 and TRBJ2-5; 11 bases agree with TRBD2. The CDR3 has 14 amino acids. V was clipped by 3 bases and J by 7 bases; unmatched bases: 4. CDR3 DNA sequence: TGTGCCAGCAGTTTCGGGACTAGCGGTGGGACCCAGTACTTC. The encoded protein is CASSFGTSGGTQYF.

The V call is TRBV7-9, the J call TRBJ1-4, with D unresolved. With 5 bases removed from V and 2 bases from J, the gap between germline ends came to 9 bases. This CDR3 comprises 14 residues. The germline V gene encodes CDR1 SEHNR and CDR2 FQNEAQ (reference sequence). CDR3 loop: CASSGYPTNEKLFF. The CDR3 nucleotides read TGTGCCAGCAGCGGATATCCTACTAATGAAAAACTGTTTTTT.

The sample holds many counts of this clonotype. This chain connects TRBV5-1 to TRBJ2-2; possibly TRBD1 for D (5 bases). The ends were cut back, 5 bases at V and 0 bases at J, with 14 bases in the middle. CDR3 length: 16 residues. The germline CDR1 and CDR2 sequences are SGHRS and YFSETQ. The CDR3 DNA reads as TGCGCCAGCAGTGGGGCCGCGAACGCGAACACCGGGGAGCTGTTTTTT. It encodes CASSGAANANTGELFF.

This chain links TRBV6-2 or TRBV6-3 with TRBJ1-6; D remains unclear. CDR1 MNHEY and CDR2 SVGEGT come from the germline V gene. Deletions cut 5 bases from V and 7 bases from J, with 9 bases between. CDR3 size: 13 residues. As DNA, the CDR3 is TGTGCCAGCAGTGCAAACACGAATTCACCCCTCCACTTT. Translation gives CASSANTNSPLHF.